The entry below describes one T cell receptor (beta chain). This sample includes further DNA sequences coding for the same CDR3. This specimen comes from a study of cytomegalovirus exposure and HLA in healthy donors. Across the whole study: Out of a few hundred genotyped donors, roughly 80% belonged to the Caucasian-associated ancestry cluster.

The PCR ran on 60 Vbeta and 13 Jbeta primers. The data were produced by immunoSEQ multiplex PCR, yet TCRdb's version contains in-frame clones alone and is incomplete. The table shows around 210,000 clones, with 70% to 90% occurring only once. CDR1 and CDR2 from the germline V gene are SGHRS and YFSETQ. The CDR3 spans 15 residues. Trimming cost V 0 bases and J 0 bases, with 7 bases left between them. The chain carries TRBV5-1 and TRBJ2-1; D is perhaps TRBD2 (5 bases). The sample comprised PBMCs. This TCR came from a girl aged 2 to 9 in good health and CMV-seronegative. The CDR3 nucleotides are TGCGCCAGCAGCTTGGGAGGGAGCTCCTACAATGAGCAGTTCTTC. Its protein product is CASSLGGSSYNEQFF.